The source of this T cell receptor (beta chain) is a study of cytomegalovirus exposure and HLA in healthy donors. Study results and limitations: According to a later analysis, TCR clusters from the first cohort tended to co-occur in the 120 or so validation repertoires.

Produced via immunoSEQ multiplex PCR; TCRdb's table is partial and in-frame only. The sample consists of over 200,000 clones, approximately 83% of them appearing once. CDR1 GTSNPN and CDR2 SVGIG come from the germline V gene (reference sequence). CDR3 length: 15 amino acids. With 1 base clipped from V and 6 bases from J, the junction kept 11 bases outside the gene matches. Concerning this clone itself: Its antigen is not known.

The V call is TRBV30, the J call TRBJ1-1; 7 bases map to TRBD1. The sequence derives from a woman in her twenties or thirties in good health and CMV-seropositive. The sequenced sample was PBMCs. In DNA, the CDR3 is TGTGCCTGGAGTGATGCAGGGAAGGGGGCGTCTGAAGCTTTCTTT. Its protein is CAWSDAGKGASEAFF. The variable domain in full, completed from reference TRBV30 and TRBJ1-1, reads SQTIHQWPATLVQPVGSPLSLECTVEGTSNPNLYWYRQAAGRGLQLLFYSVGIGQISSEVPQNLSASRPQDRQFILSSKKLLLSDSGFYLCAWSDAGKGASEAFFGQGTRLTVV.